The entry that follows covers one TCR beta chain sequence. There are many counts of this clone. Its binding antigen is unknown. Compared with germline, one end of the junction differs, possibly owing to a read error. The germline V gene supplies CDR1 MDHEN and CDR2 SYDVKM. Taken from cysteine to phenylalanine, the CDR3 has 12 residues. Kept here is only the CDR3 DNA, which spans 36 bases and is read in frame from base 1. This record belongs to a study of shared clonotypes between healthy human individuals (dated by TCRdb to the early 2020s). Notes on the research overall: A couple of women and three men aged 18 to 49 years were included in the cohort. For each donor, three plates each were used for CD4 naive and CD4 memory, two plates were used for CD8 naive, and one plate was used for CD8 memory. To estimate repertoire size and how much clonotype sharing occurs between individuals, the study deeply sequenced the blood TCR repertoires of roughly 5 healthy adults. Libraries were prepared and TCR repertoires were sequenced by different laboratories using diverse techniques, in order to increase sequencing depth and limit assay-specific biases. Between about 0.85 and 9.5 billion PBMCs per donor were obtained by leukapheresis. What the authors observed across the whole study: Compared with non-shared clonotypes, clonotypes shared by all four sorted-subset donors had higher generation probabilities. Pairwise subsampling indicated that sequencing depth was expected to affect the degree of clonotype sharing among donors. When a few donors were compared, the shared fraction of clonotypes was around 5% for naive CD4, around 4% for naive CD8, roughly 2.5% for memory CD4, and less than 0.45% for memory CD8. Sampling was restricted to blood, and TCR repertoires in tissues likely differ from the TCR repertoires found in blood. Because the study included only a small number of donors, the genetic and exposure-history diversity represented was limited. Naive subsets generally had larger estimated clonotype richness than memory subsets did. Incomplete sequencing was indicated by rarefaction of sorted-subset datasets, despite the large sequencing depth.

Using the deep immunoSEQ assay, multiplex PCR amplified TCR CDR3 regions from genomic DNA. Genomic DNA extracted from each cell subset was distributed evenly over all wells of several immunoSEQ 96-well plates, and each plate served as one replicate. For sorted subsets, around 200 ng genomic DNA, equal to tens of thousands of T cell genomes, was loaded into each replicate PCR. The purified libraries were quantified using a Qubit 3.0 fluorometer, sized with a Bioanalyzer 2100, and then quantified again using the KAPA Library Quantification kit. Every immunoSEQ 96-well plate was sequenced on a dedicated single-read 150-cycle Illumina NextSeq 550 flow cell. The source study handled its data this way. Because only junctional sequences without quality scores were contained in the immunoSEQ output, filtering matching that applied to full-length reads could not be performed. To assign V/J genes and CDR3, sequences were annotated against IMGT germline references using PyIR, a Python wrapper for IgBLAST v1.9. Reads were filtered out if the reads had weak V/J assignments (E-value above 1e-6), no CDR3, stop codons, out-of-frame junctions, or ambiguous translated residues. A V3J clonotype was defined by an identical inferred V gene, J gene, and CDR3 amino acid sequence. Percentage overlap between repertoires was calculated by dividing the number of shared unique clonotypes by the size of the smaller repertoire. Three approaches were used to assess repertoire richness: RTK rarefaction, the Chao1 estimator, and Recon v2.1 estimates of unobserved clonotypes. Generation probabilities for all TCRbeta clonotypes obtained by the gDNA method from a handful of donors were computed using OLGA. TCRdb re-hosts the immuneACCESS table, in-frame sequences only. Its copies lack some clones; in the studies checked, an unresolved V gene accounts for under half of them, and the cause for the rest is not known. The V and J calls and clone size come from that table; D and trimming were worked out from the DNA. The sample table shows 550,000 to 800,000 clones, and roughly 70% are seen once. The ten biggest clones cover less than 2% of the sample.

Donors were healthy HIV-negative adults with no recently reported acute infections or vaccinations. Every donor was a Caucasian adult residing in Nashville, Tennessee, USA. CD4+ T cells were enriched through magnetic negative selection, after which naive cells were positively selected on CD45RA and the remaining negative fraction served as the memory subset. Blood was obtained by leukapheresis, after which PBMCs were separated by Ficoll-Histopaque density gradient centrifugation and cryopreserved in liquid nitrogen vapor phase. Analytical flow cytometry was used to check the purity and quantity of each magnetically sorted T cell population. From each sorted fraction, genomic DNA was isolated and quantified by UV absorbance on a Nanodrop 2000c.

Sequencing input: memory CD4+ T cells sorted from blood. This sample's cell subset or site label indicates: CD45RA-negative fraction. The sequence derives from a woman younger than 45 in good health. Recombination connected TRBV28 to TRBJ2-7, with the identity of the D gene unclear. The CDR3 reads as follows: CASMKAPGGQYF. The DNA is as follows: TGTGCGAGCATGAAGGCGCCGGGCGGGCAGTACTTC.